What follows are 22 T cell receptor beta chains derived from one specimen sequenced in a study of CD8 T cells in ankylosing spondylitis. These receptors are not linked to any known antigen. TCRdb used MiXCR to reprocess the 5' RACE reads, holding one entry per CDR3 protein. Of 450,000 or so distinct CDR3 sequences in the sample, 25% to 30% were seen once. Study-wide results and caveats: Blood from ankylosing spondylitis patients appeared to carry a characteristic eight-variant TCR beta motif.

Input material: blood, either unsorted or a sorted T cell fraction (not recorded which). These receptors came from a male donor with ankylosing spondylitis.

The genes are TRBV5-1 and TRBJ2-1; 10 nucleotides agree with TRBD2. The germline gives CDR1 SGHRS, CDR2 YFSETQ. The junction had 8 bases not matched to a gene; V was cut back by 4 bases and J by 4 bases. The CDR3 runs to 16 residues. This CDR3 reads CASSLGLADVYNEQFF. The CDR3 DNA is TGCGCCAGCAGCCTCGGACTAGCGGACGTATACAATGAGCAGTTCTTC. Supplemented by reference TRBV5-1 and TRBJ2-1, the full variable domain reads KAGVTQTPRYLIKTRGQQVTLSCSPISGHRSVSWYQQTPGQGLQFLFEYFSETQRNKGNFPGRFSGRQFSNSRSEMNVSTLELGDSALYLCASSLGLADVYNEQFFGPGTRLTVL.

This clonotype was seen a handful of times. The chain combines TRBV10-2 with TRBJ2-1; possibly TRBD2 for D (5 bases). Trimming took 4 bases from V and 12 from J, leaving 16 bases between them. The CDR3 has 13 residues. Per germline, CDR1 WSHSY and CDR2 SAAADI. CDR3 DNA: TGCGCCAGCAGTGTACTCCGGGAAAGCGGGCAGTTCTTC. Its protein product is CASSVLRESGQFF.

The sample holds a few counts of this clonotype. The chain joins TRBV11-2 to TRBJ2-7; D is unclear. The germline V gene has CDR1 SGHAT and CDR2 FQNNGV. The CDR3 runs to 15 residues. V was shortened by 0 bases and J by 2 bases, with 11 bases between the two germline ends. CDR3: CASSLDLDGPYEQYF. CDR3 in DNA: TGTGCCAGCAGCTTAGATCTGGACGGTCCCTACGAGCAGTACTTC.

The chain is built from TRBV2 and TRBJ1-3; no firm D call. Deletions cut 7 bases from V and 4 bases from J, with 8 bases between. The V gene's germline CDR1 is SNHLY and CDR2 FYNNEI. The CDR3 has 12 residues. The CDR3 protein is CASKTSGNTIYF. The CDR3 DNA reads as TGTGCCAGCAAGACCTCAGGAAACACCATATATTTT. Variable domain in full (rest from reference TRBV2 and TRBJ1-3): EPEVTQTPSHQVTQMGQEVILRCVPISNHLYFYWYRQILGQKVEFLVSFYNNEISEKSEIFDDQFSVERPDGSNFTLKIRSTKLEDSAMYFCASKTSGNTIYFGEGSWLTVV.

The chain has TRBV20-1 and TRBJ1-5, with a weak D call TRBD1 (5 bases). V lost 1 base to trimming and J lost 4 bases, with 26 bases between them. Germline-derived CDR1 and CDR2 are DFQATT and SNEGSKA (reference sequence). The CDR3 runs 19 residues. This CDR3 reads CSARALRDPGGRENQPQHF. The CDR3, as DNA: TGCAGTGCTAGAGCCTTGCGGGACCCCGGAGGTAGAGAAAATCAGCCCCAGCATTTT.

V gene TRBV6-5 combines with J gene TRBJ1-1, with D hard to call. Looked up from germline, CDR1 is MNHEY and CDR2 is SVGAGI. Trimming cost V 8 bases and J 3 bases, with 10 bases left between them. CDR3 length: 12 residues. CDR3 sequence reads: CASARVDTEAFF. The CDR3, as DNA: TGTGCCAGCGCCCGGGTCGACACTGAAGCTTTCTTT.

The rearrangement links TRBV3-1 to TRBJ2-2, with 7 bases aligning to TRBD2. Looked up from germline, CDR1 is LGHDT and CDR2 is YNNKEL (reference sequence). This CDR3 is 14 amino acids long. The V gene end was trimmed by 2 bases and the J gene end by 6 bases; junction bases not matched to a gene: 3. The CDR3 coding sequence is TGTGCCAGCAGCCAATGGGAGGGAGCCGGGGAGCTGTTTTTT. It translates to CASSQWEGAGELFF.

This clonotype has a handful of counts. The chain has TRBV4-1 and TRBJ1-3; D is uncertain. Germline lookup yields CDR1 MGHRA and CDR2 YSYEKL. The CDR3 loop spans 15 amino acids. Trimming stripped 0 bases from V and 0 bases from J, with 6 bases between. The CDR3 sequence: CASSQDSTSGNTIYF. The DNA for the CDR3 is TGCGCCAGCAGCCAAGATTCCACCTCTGGAAACACCATATATTTT.

This chain joins TRBV27 and TRBJ2-5; D might be TRBD1 (5 bases). Germline V lookup: CDR1 MNHEY, CDR2 SMNVEV (reference sequence). This CDR3 contains 13 residues. Trimming removed 5 bases from V and 5 bases from J, with 12 bases in between. CDR3 nucleotide sequence: TGTGCCAGCAGTCCGGCAGGGCGGGAGACCCAGTACTTC. Translated: CASSPAGRETQYF.

This clonotype was seen a handful of times. V is TRBV12-3 or TRBV12-4 and J is TRBJ2-3; 9 positions agree with TRBD2. The CDR3 extends over 15 amino acids. V shed 7 bases, J shed 1 base, and the junction held 6 bases outside the gene matches. The DNA of the CDR3 is TGTGCCAGCACCCTCCGGACTAGCGGCACAGATACGCAGTATTTT. It specifies CASTLRTSGTDTQYF.

This clonotype was recorded a few times. The chain employs TRBV19 and TRBJ1-5; TRBD1 matches 8 bases. CDR1 and CDR2 from the germline V gene are LNHDA and SQIVND (reference sequence). V was clipped by 6 bases and J by 0 bases; unmatched bases: 4. This CDR3 has 15 amino acids. CDR3 DNA: TGTGCCAGTAGGCTGACAGGGGCTAGCAATCAGCCCCAGCATTTT. Translated: CASRLTGASNQPQHF.

V and J are TRBV29-1 and TRBJ2-7; TRBD1 aligns across 10 bases. Germline CDR1 is SQVTM and CDR2 is ANQGSEA. This CDR3 comprises 13 residues. Trimming removed 6 bases from V and 3 bases from J; junction bases left unmatched: 5. The CDR3 sequence: CSVCGTGDYEQYF. Here the CDR3 DNA reads TGCAGCGTCTGCGGGACAGGGGACTACGAGCAGTACTTC.

This clonotype was seen a single time. This rearrangement joins TRBV2 to TRBJ2-2; D not certain. Trimming shortened V by 7 bases and J by 6 bases, and 15 bases separated the two germline ends. In germline, CDR1 is SNHLY, CDR2 FYNNEI. The CDR3 sequence is 14 residues long. CDR3 nucleotides: TGTGCCAGCAAAATGGAACGAGCATCCGGGGAGCTGTTTTTT. The encoded protein is CASKMERASGELFF. Supplemented by reference TRBV2 and TRBJ2-2, the full variable domain reads EPEVTQTPSHQVTQMGQEVILRCVPISNHLYFYWYRQILGQKVEFLVSFYNNEISEKSEIFDDQFSVERPDGSNFTLKIRSTKLEDSAMYFCASKMERASGELFFGEGSRLTVL.

This clonotype occurred many times. The chain joins TRBV5-1 to TRBJ2-5; no definite D call. CDR1 and CDR2 (germline): SGHRS, YFSETQ. V dropped 0 bases and J dropped 1 base, with 7 bases sitting between them. CDR3 size: 14 residues. The CDR3 nucleotides read TGCGCCAGCAGCTTGGCCGCCAGCCAAGAGACCCAGTACTTC. As protein: CASSLAASQETQYF.

The chain employs TRBV4-2 and TRBJ2-3; unclear D gene. There are 16 residues in the CDR3. CDR1 is LGHNA and CDR2 is YNFKEQ in the germline V gene. Deletions cut 4 bases from V and 2 bases from J, with 16 bases between. This CDR3 reads CASSPRLVKTTDTQYF. The DNA of the CDR3 is TGTGCCAGCAGCCCCCGACTTGTAAAAACCACAGATACGCAGTATTTT.

The chain is built from TRBV6-2 or TRBV6-3 and TRBJ2-5, with D unclear. Germline V gene data show CDR1 as MNHEY and CDR2 as SVGEGT. V lost 0 bases and J 5 bases, leaving 7 bases between the germline ends. There are 13 residues in the CDR3. CDR3 DNA: TGTGCCAGCAGTTACTCGACTTACGAGACCCAGTACTTC. This encodes CASSYSTYETQYF.

This clonotype was counted only a few times. The rearrangement uses TRBV12-3 or TRBV12-4 and TRBJ2-4; 7 bases fit TRBD1. J gave up 0 bases and V 2 bases, and 4 bases lay outside the gene matches. The CDR3 has 16 amino acids. CDR3 loop: CASSLTGDLAKNIQYF. In DNA form, the CDR3 reads TGTGCCAGCAGTTTAACAGGGGACCTAGCCAAAAACATTCAGTACTTC.

V is TRBV18 and J is TRBJ1-3; D unclear. Germline CDR1 reads KGHSH; CDR2 reads LQKENI. This CDR3 has 17 residues. With 3 bases removed from V and 6 bases from J, the gap between germline ends came to 21 bases. The CDR3 loop is CASSPQFSGRTENTIYF. Here the CDR3 DNA reads TGTGCCAGCTCACCGCAGTTCTCGGGGAGAACGGAAAACACCATATATTTT.

This chain connects TRBV7-9 to TRBJ2-1; 8 bases line up with TRBD2. The V gene end was trimmed by 2 bases and the J gene end by 6 bases; junction bases not matched to a gene: 12. This CDR3 has 17 amino acids. Germline V lookup: CDR1 SEHNR, CDR2 FQNEAQ (reference sequence). The CDR3 coding sequence is TGTGCCAGCAGCTTACATACGGGAGGGTATATTCGCAATGAGCAGTTCTTC. It codes for CASSLHTGGYIRNEQFF. The whole variable domain, remainder taken from reference TRBV7-9 and TRBJ2-1, is DTGVSQNPRHKITKRGQNVTFRCDPISEHNRLYWYRQTLGQGPEFLTYFQNEAQLEKSRLLSDRFSAERPKGSFSTLEIQRTEQGDSAMYLCASSLHTGGYIRNEQFFGPGTRLTVL.

V usage is TRBV10-3 and J usage is TRBJ2-1; the D is unclear. Germline CDR1 reads ENHRY; CDR2 reads SYGVKD. This CDR3 is built from 12 residues. V was cut by 0 bases and J by 9 bases, with 6 bases left in between. This CDR3 is CAISESKGEQFF. The CDR3 DNA reads as TGTGCCATCAGTGAGTCGAAGGGTGAGCAGTTCTTC.

This chain links TRBV15 with TRBJ1-5; D is ambiguous. CDR1 and CDR2 from the germline V gene are LNHNV and YYDKDF (reference sequence). The CDR3 runs to 16 residues. The V and J ends lost 0 bases and 2 bases respectively, with 11 bases between them. The CDR3 sequence: CATSRDLMFRNQPQHF. The CDR3 DNA is TGTGCCACCAGCAGAGATTTGATGTTTCGCAATCAGCCCCAGCATTTT.

The chain recombines TRBV29-1 with TRBJ2-5; the D gene could be TRBD1 or TRBD2 (5 bases each). The CDR3 has 14 amino acids. Per germline, CDR1 SQVTM and CDR2 ANQGSEA. Trimming stripped 3 bases from V and 5 bases from J, with 16 bases between. The CDR3, as DNA: TGCAGCGTTGAGGGGCAGTCACCGGGGGAGACCCAGTACTTC. It is translated as CSVEGQSPGETQYF. Drawing the rest from reference TRBV29-1 and TRBJ2-5, the complete variable domain is SAVISQKPSRDICQRGTSLTIQCQVDSQVTMMFWYRQQPGQSLTLIATANQGSEATYESGFVIDKFPISRPNLTFSTLTVSNMSPEDSSIYLCSVEGQSPGETQYFGPGTRLLVL.